Detailed here is one T cell receptor (beta chain). Germline-derived CDR1 and CDR2 are SGHAT and FQDESV (reference sequence). Trimming cost V 3 bases and J 4 bases; bases outside gene matches: 3. This CDR3 region has 15 residues. This record comes from a study of blood T cell repertoires in COVID-19. Some clones are missing from TCRdb's copy, which holds only in-frame ones; the method was immunoSEQ multiplex PCR. The sample shows some 190,000 clones, less than 90% of them seen only once. V gene TRBV11-1 combines with J gene TRBJ2-2; 9 nucleotides align to TRBD1. The sample was PBMCs or T cells enriched from blood (not recorded which). This receptor was obtained from a woman aged 25 to 39 who had been exposed to COVID-19. CDR3 sequence: CASSFRDRVTGELFF. In nucleotides, the CDR3 is TGTGCCAGCAGCTTTAGGGACAGGGTCACCGGGGAGCTGTTTTTT.